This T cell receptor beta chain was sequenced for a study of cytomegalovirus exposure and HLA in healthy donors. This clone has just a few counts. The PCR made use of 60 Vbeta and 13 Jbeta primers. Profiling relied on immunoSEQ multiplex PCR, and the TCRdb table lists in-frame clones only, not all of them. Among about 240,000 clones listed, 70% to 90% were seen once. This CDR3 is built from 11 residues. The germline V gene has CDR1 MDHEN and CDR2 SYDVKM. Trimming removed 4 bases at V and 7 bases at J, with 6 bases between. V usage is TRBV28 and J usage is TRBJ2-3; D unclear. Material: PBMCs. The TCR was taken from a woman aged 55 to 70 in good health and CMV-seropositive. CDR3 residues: CASSSPNTQYF. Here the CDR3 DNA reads TGTGCCAGCAGTTCCCCTAATACGCAGTATTTT.